These 13 T cell receptor beta chains originate from one sample sequenced in a study of blood T cell repertoires in COVID-19. The method was immunoSEQ multiplex PCR; TCRdb's version includes in-frame clones alone and lacks a portion of them. The sample records fewer than 200,000 clones, around 90% being singletons. Sequencing was carried out using peripheral blood. The receptors were sampled from a man in his fifties or sixties with active or convalescent COVID-19.

In this sample, this clone turned up once. The chain couples TRBV7-9 to TRBJ1-1, with D perhaps matching TRBD1 (6 bases). Trimming stripped 5 bases from V and 4 bases from J, with 14 bases between. The germline CDR1 and CDR2 sequences are SEHNR and FQNEAQ (reference sequence). The CDR3 extends over 14 amino acids. The CDR3 DNA reads as TGTGCCAGCAGCCTACAGGGAAGGAGCACTGAAGCTTTCTTT. Encoded protein: CASSLQGRSTEAFF.

J is TRBJ1-3 and V is TRBV7-2, with D possibly matching TRBD1 (6 bases). Between the trimmed V and J ends, which lost 3 bases and 0 bases, there was a span of 15 bases. The CDR3 length is 17 residues. From germline, CDR1 is SGHTA and CDR2 FQGNSA. The DNA for the CDR3 is TGTGCCAGCAGCTTTTCGACCGGGACACTCTCTGGAAACACCATATATTTT. Encoded protein: CASSFSTGTLSGNTIYF.

This clone was observed a handful of times. The rearrangement uses TRBV6-5 and TRBJ1-6; 8 bases align to TRBD1. The J segment lost 5 bases and the V segment lost 11 bases, leaving 5 bases of the junction unmatched. Germline lookup yields CDR1 MNHEY and CDR2 SVGAGI. The CDR3 covers 13 residues. CDR3 in DNA: TGTGCCGCAGGGGGCGATAATAATTCACCCCTCCACTTT. Translated, it gives CAAGGDNNSPLHF.

This clone came up once. The gene calls are TRBV24-1 and TRBJ1-4, with D possibly TRBD1 on 6 matching bases. The germline gives CDR1 KGHDR, CDR2 SFDVKD. The V gene lost 4 bases and the J gene lost 7 bases, with 21 bases spanning the gap. This CDR3 has 17 residues. In DNA, the CDR3 is TGTGCCACCAGTGACCACGAACTGAGTAACAGGGTTGAAAAACTGTTTTTT. Its translation: CATSDHELSNRVEKLFF.

The CDR3 sequence: CASSLGPSGNTIYF. CDR3 sequence (DNA): TGCGCCAGCAGCTTGGGGCCATCTGGAAACACCATATATTTT. The J gene is TRBJ1-3, the V gene TRBV5-1; no clear D gene. Germline lookup yields CDR1 SGHRS and CDR2 YFSETQ. This CDR3 is 14 amino acids long. V was pared by 0 bases and J by 1 base, with 5 bases between.

The chain combines TRBV6-5 with TRBJ1-2; D may be TRBD1 (6 bases). V gave up 6 bases and J gave up 0 bases, with 8 bases separating them. Germline CDR1 and CDR2: MNHEY and SVGAGI. The length of the CDR3 is 13 residues. This CDR3 is CASRDRANYGYTF. Written as DNA, the CDR3 is TGTGCCAGCAGGGACAGAGCTAACTATGGCTACACCTTC.

The genes are TRBV24-1 and TRBJ1-2; 9 nucleotides match TRBD1. J gave up 5 bases and V 5 bases, and 5 bases lay outside the gene matches. The CDR3 is made up of 14 amino acids. In germline, CDR1 is KGHDR, CDR2 SFDVKD. The CDR3 DNA reads TGTGCCACCAGTGGCCGGGACAGGGTTTATGGCTACACCTTC. It translates to CATSGRDRVYGYTF.

The V and J genes are TRBV27 and TRBJ2-7; 8 nucleotides agree with TRBD1. V was pared by 6 bases and J by 3 bases, with 10 bases of the junction left unmatched. CDR1 is MNHEY, CDR2 SMNVEV, per germline (reference sequence). The CDR3 has 15 amino acids. The CDR3 region is CASSFAGTGVYEQYF. CDR3 bases: TGTGCCAGCAGCTTCGCCGGGACAGGTGTCTACGAGCAGTACTTC.

The chain recombines TRBV5-1 with TRBJ2-7, with 7 bases lining up with TRBD2. The CDR3 is 14 residues long. Germline values: CDR1 SGHRS, CDR2 YFSETQ. The ends lost 0 bases at V and 3 bases at J; junction bases unmatched: 3. CDR3 amino acids: CASSLGLAVYEQYF. The DNA of the CDR3 is TGCGCCAGCAGCTTGGGACTAGCCGTCTACGAGCAGTACTTC. Full variable domain (outside the CDR3, taken from reference TRBV5-1 and TRBJ2-7): KAGVTQTPRYLIKTRGQQVTLSCSPISGHRSVSWYQQTPGQGLQFLFEYFSETQRNKGNFPGRFSGRQFSNSRSEMNVSTLELGDSALYLCASSLGLAVYEQYFGPGTRLTVT.

This clone appeared a single time. The CDR3 DNA follows: TGTGCCAGCAATACAGCGGGGGCAGCCAAGACCCAGTACTTC. Protein: CASNTAGAAKTQYF. This rearrangement joins TRBV2 to TRBJ2-5; 8 bases line up with TRBD2. The CDR3 has 14 amino acids. Per the germline V gene, CDR1 is SNHLY and CDR2 is FYNNEI. The V and J ends lost 7 bases and 6 bases, in that order; junction bases with no gene match: 10.

This clone showed up just once. This chain joins TRBV2 and TRBJ1-1; the match to TRBD1 covers 10 bases. Germline CDR1 reads SNHLY; CDR2 reads FYNNEI. V lost 6 bases and J lost 3; bases outside the gene matches: 7. The CDR3 is 15 amino acids. CDR3 protein: CASSLTGGWDTEAFF. CDR3 DNA: TGTGCCAGCAGCCTGACAGGGGGCTGGGACACTGAAGCTTTCTTT.

This chain uses TRBV6-2 or TRBV6-3 with TRBJ2-7, with 7 bases aligning to TRBD1. Unmatched junction bases numbered 5, after V lost 4 bases and J lost 2 bases. Germline loops: CDR1 MNHEY, CDR2 SVGEGT. The CDR3 runs 14 residues. The CDR3 coding sequence is TGTGCCAGCAGTTTGGGACAGTCCACCTACGAGCAGTACTTC. This translates into CASSLGQSTYEQYF.

This clone was seen a handful of times. The J gene is TRBJ1-1, the V gene TRBV29-1; possible D gene TRBD1, 5 bases. CDR1 and CDR2 (germline): SQVTM, ANQGSEA. The CDR3 has 13 residues. With 3 bases removed from V and 4 bases from J, the gap between germline ends came to 12 bases. The CDR3 coding sequence is TGCAGCGTTGACCGGGGGATGGGCACTGAAGCTTTCTTT. It codes for CSVDRGMGTEAFF. Full variable domain (rest looked up from reference TRBV29-1 and TRBJ1-1): SAVISQKPSRDICQRGTSLTIQCQVDSQVTMMFWYRQQPGQSLTLIATANQGSEATYESGFVIDKFPISRPNLTFSTLTVSNMSPEDSSIYLCSVDRGMGTEAFFGQGTRLTVV.